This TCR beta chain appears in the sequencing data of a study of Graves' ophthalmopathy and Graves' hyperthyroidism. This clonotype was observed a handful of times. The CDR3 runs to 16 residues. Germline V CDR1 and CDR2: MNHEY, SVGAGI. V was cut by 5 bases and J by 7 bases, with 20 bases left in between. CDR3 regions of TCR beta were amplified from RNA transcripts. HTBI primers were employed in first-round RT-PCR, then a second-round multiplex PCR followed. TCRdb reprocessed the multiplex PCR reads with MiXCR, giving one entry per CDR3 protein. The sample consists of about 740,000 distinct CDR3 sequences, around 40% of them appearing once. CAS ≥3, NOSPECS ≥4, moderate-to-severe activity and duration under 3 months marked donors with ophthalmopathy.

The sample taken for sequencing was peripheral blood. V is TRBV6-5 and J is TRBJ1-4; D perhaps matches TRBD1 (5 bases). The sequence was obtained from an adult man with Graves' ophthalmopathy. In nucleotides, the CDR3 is TGTGCCAGCAGTACGAGGGGCCCTACCCGCGGTGAAAAACTGTTTTTT. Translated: CASSTRGPTRGEKLFF.